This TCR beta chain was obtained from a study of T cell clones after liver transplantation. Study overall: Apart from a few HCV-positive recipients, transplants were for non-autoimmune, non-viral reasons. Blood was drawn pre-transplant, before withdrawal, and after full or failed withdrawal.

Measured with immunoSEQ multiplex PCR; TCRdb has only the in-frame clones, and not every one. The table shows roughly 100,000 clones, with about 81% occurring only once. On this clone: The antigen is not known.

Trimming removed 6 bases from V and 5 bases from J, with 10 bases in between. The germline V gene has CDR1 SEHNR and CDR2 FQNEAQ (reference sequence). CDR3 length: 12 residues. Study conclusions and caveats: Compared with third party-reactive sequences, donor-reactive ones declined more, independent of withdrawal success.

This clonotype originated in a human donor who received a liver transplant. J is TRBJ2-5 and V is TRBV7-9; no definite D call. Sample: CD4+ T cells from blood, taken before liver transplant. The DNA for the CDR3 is TGTGCCAGCAGTCAGCTGGGGGAGACCCAGTACTTC. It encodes CASSQLGETQYF.